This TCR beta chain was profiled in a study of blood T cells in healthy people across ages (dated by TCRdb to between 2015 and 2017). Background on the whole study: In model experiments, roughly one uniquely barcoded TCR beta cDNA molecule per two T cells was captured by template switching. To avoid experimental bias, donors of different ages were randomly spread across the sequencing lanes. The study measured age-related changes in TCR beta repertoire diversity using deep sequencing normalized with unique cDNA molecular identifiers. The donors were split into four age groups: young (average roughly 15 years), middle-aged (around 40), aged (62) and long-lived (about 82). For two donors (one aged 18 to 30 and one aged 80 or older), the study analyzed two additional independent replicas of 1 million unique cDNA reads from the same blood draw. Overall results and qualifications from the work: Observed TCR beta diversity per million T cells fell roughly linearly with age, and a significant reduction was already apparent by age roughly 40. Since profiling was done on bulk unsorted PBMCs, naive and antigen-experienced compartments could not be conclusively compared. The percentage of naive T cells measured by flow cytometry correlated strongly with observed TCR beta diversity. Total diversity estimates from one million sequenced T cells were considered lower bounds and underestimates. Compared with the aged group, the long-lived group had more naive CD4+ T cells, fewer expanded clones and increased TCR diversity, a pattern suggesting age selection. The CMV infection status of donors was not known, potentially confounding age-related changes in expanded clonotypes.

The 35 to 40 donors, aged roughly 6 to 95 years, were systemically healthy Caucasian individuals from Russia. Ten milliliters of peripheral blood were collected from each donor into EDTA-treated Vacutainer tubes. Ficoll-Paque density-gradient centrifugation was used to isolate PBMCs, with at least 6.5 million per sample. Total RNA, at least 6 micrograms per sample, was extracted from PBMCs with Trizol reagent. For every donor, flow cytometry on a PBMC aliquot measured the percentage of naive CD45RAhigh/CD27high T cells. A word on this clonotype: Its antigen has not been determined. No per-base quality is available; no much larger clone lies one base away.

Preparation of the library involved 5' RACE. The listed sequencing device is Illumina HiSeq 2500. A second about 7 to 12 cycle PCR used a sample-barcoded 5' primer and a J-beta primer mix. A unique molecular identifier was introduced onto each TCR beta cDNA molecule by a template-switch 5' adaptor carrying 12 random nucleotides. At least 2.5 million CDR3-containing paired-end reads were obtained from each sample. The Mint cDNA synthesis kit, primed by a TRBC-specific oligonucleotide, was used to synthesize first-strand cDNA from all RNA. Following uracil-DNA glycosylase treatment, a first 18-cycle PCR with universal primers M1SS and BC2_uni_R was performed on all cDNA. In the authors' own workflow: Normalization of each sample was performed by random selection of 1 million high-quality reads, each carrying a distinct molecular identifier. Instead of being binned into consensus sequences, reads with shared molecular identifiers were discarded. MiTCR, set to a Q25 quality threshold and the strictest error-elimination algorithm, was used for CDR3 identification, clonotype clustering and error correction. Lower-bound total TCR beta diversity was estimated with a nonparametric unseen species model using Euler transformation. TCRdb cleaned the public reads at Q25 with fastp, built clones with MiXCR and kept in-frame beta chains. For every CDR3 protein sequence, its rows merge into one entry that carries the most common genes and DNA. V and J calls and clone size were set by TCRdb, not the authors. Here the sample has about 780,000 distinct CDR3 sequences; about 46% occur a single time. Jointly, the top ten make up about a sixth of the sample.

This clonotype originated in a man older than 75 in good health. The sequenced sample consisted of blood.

The CDR3 reads as follows: CASKGRADTGELFF. The DNA sequence follows: TGTGCCAGCAAGGGCAGGGCTGACACCGGGGAGCTGTTTTTT. The rearranged chain carries TRBV3-1 and TRBJ2-2, with TRBD1 perhaps the D gene, on 5 matching bases. The germline V gene (reference sequence) specifies LGHDT as CDR1 and YNNKEL as CDR2. Trimming costs V 7 bases and J 3 bases, and their ends lie 12 bases apart. Its CDR3 holds 14 amino acids, cysteine through phenylalanine. Only the CDR3 region is kept as DNA, spanning 42 bases read in frame from base 1.